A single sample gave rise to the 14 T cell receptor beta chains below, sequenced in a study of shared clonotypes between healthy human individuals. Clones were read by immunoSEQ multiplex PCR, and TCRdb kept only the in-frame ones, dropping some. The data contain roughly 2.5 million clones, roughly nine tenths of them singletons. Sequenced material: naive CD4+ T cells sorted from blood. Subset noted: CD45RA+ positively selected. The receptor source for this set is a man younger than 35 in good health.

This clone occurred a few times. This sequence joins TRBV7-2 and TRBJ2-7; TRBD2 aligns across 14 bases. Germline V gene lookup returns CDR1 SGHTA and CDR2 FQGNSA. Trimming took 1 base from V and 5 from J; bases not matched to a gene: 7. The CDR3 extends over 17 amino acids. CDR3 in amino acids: CASSLGLGLAGVNEQYF. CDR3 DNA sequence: TGTGCCAGCAGCTTAGGACTGGGACTAGCGGGAGTAAACGAGCAGTACTTC. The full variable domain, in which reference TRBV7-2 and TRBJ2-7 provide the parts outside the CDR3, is GAGVSQSPSNKVTEKGKDVELRCDPISGHTALYWYRQSLGQGLEFLIYFQGNSAPDKSGLPSDRFSAERTGGSVSTLTIQRTQQEDSAVYLCASSLGLGLAGVNEQYFGPGTRLTVT.

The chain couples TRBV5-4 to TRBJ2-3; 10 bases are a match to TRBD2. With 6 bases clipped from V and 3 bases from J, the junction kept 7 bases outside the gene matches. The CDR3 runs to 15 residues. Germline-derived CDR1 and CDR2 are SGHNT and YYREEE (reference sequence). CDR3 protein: CASNPSGLATDTQYF. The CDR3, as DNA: TGTGCCAGCAATCCCTCGGGACTAGCGACAGATACGCAGTATTTT.

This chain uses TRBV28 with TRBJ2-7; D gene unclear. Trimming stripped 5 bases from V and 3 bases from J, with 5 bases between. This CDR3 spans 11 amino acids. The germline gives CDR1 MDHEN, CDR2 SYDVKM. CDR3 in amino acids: CASSGDYEQYF. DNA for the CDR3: TGTGCCAGCAGTGGAGACTACGAGCAGTACTTC.

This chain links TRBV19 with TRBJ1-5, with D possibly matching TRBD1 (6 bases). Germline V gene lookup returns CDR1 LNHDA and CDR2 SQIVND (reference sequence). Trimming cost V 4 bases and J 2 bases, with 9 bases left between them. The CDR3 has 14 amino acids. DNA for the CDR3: TGTGCCAGTAGTACGGACAGTGGCAATCAGCCCCAGCATTTT. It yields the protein CASSTDSGNQPQHF.

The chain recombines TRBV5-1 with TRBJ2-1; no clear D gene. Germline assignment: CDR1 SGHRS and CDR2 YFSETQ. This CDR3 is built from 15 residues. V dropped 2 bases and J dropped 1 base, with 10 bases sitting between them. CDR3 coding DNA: TGCGCCAGCAGCTTTACGGTTGGGTCCTACAATGAGCAGTTCTTC. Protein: CASSFTVGSYNEQFF.

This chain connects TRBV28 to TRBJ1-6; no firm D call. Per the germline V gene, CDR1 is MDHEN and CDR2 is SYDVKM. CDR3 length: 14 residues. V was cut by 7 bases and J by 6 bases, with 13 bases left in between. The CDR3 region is CASTYSLSNSPLHF. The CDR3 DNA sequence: TGTGCCAGCACCTATAGCCTGAGTAATTCACCCCTCCACTTT.

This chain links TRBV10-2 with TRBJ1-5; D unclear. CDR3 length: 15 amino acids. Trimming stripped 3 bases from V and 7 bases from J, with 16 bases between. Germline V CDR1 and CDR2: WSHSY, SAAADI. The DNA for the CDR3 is TGCGCCAGCAGTGACAAGGCAATTGGGATCCAGCCCCAGCATTTT. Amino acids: CASSDKAIGIQPQHF.

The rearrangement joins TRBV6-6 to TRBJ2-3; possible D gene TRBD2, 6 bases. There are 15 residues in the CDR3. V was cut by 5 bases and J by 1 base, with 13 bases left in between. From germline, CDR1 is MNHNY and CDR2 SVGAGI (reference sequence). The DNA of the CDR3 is TGTGCCAGCAGTGATCGACAGCGGGGCACAGATACGCAGTATTTT. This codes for CASSDRQRGTDTQYF.

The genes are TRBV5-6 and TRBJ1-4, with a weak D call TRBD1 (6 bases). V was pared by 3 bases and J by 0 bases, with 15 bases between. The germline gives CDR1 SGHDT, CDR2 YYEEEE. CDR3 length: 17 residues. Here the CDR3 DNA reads TGTGCCAGCAGCTCCACCGGGGACATAGCAACTAATGAAAAACTGTTTTTT. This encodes CASSSTGDIATNEKLFF.

Written as DNA, the CDR3 is TGTGCCAGCAGCTTGCGAAGCGGGCCTGATACGCAGTATTTT. It translates to CASSLRSGPDTQYF. The chain couples TRBV5-8 to TRBJ2-3; weak D call: TRBD2 (6 bases). Germline V CDR1 and CDR2: SGHTS, YDEGEE. The CDR3 runs 14 residues. V lost 1 base, J lost 6 bases, and 12 bases lay in between.

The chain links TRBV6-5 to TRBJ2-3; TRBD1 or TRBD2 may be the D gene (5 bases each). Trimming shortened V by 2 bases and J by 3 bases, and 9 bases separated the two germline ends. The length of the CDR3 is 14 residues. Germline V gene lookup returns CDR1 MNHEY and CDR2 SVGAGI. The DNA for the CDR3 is TGTGCCAGCAGTTACCTAGGGGAGACAGATACGCAGTATTTT. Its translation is CASSYLGETDTQYF.

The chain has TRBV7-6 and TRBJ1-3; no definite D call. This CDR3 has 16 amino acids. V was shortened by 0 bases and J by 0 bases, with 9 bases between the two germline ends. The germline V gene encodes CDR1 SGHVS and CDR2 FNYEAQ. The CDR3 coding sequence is TGTGCCAGCAGCTTAGCGGGGAATCCCTCTGGAAACACCATATATTTT. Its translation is CASSLAGNPSGNTIYF. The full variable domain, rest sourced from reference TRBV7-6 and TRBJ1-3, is GAGVSQSPRYKVTKRGQDVALRCDPISGHVSLYWYRQALGQGPEFLTYFNYEAQQDKSGLPNDRFSAERPEGSISTLTIQRTEQRDSAMYRCASSLAGNPSGNTIYFGEGSWLTVV.

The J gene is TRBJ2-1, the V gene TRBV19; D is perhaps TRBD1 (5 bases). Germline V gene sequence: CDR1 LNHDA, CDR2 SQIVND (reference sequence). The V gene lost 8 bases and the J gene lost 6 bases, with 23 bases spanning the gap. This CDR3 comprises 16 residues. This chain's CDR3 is CASGRRQGVLGNEQFF. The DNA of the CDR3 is TGTGCCAGTGGTCGTAGGCAGGGTGTATTAGGCAATGAGCAGTTCTTC.

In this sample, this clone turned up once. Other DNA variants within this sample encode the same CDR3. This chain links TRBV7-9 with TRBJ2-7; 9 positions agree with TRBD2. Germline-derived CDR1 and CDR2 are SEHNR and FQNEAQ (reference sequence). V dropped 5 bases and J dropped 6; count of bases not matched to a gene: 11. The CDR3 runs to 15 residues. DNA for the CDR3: TGTGCCAGCAGCATTGGGGCTAGCGGGATTGGCGAGCAGTACTTC. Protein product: CASSIGASGIGEQYF. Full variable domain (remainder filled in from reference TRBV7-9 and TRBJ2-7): DTGVSQNPRHKITKRGQNVTFRCDPISEHNRLYWYRQTLGQGPEFLTYFQNEAQLEKSRLLSDRFSAERPKGSFSTLEIQRTEQGDSAMYLCASSIGASGIGEQYFGPGTRLTVT.